Each of the 16 T cell receptor beta chains below was sequenced from the same sample in a study of cytomegalovirus exposure and HLA in healthy donors. The PCR made use of 60 Vbeta and 13 Jbeta primers. Clones were sequenced by immunoSEQ multiplex PCR, and TCRdb holds only the in-frame ones, with some missing. The sample has 200,000 or so clones, roughly 85% seen once. Sequencing used PBMCs. These receptors originate from a man aged 18 to 35 in good health and CMV-seronegative.

The gene calls are TRBV10-3 and TRBJ2-1; 9 bases fit TRBD1. The V and J ends lost 7 bases and 6 bases, in that order; junction bases with no gene match: 4. The CDR3 extends over 13 amino acids. Germline assignment: CDR1 ENHRY and CDR2 SYGVKD. For the CDR3, the DNA is TGTGCCATCAAGGGACAGGGAAGCAATGAGCAGTTCTTC. Translation gives CAIKGQGSNEQFF.

This chain links TRBV28 with TRBJ2-3, with D tentatively TRBD1 (6 bases). Trimming cost V 5 bases and J 5 bases, with 23 bases left between them. CDR1 is MDHEN, CDR2 SYDVKM, per germline. The CDR3 loop spans 17 amino acids. The CDR3 spells CASSPIPHRDKKDTQYF. The DNA of the CDR3 is TGTGCCAGCAGTCCAATACCCCACCGGGACAAAAAAGATACGCAGTATTTT.

J is TRBJ2-2 and V is TRBV19, with a weak D call TRBD2 (5 bases). The CDR3 covers 16 residues. From germline, CDR1 is LNHDA and CDR2 SQIVND (reference sequence). Trimming shortened V by 3 bases and J by 1 base, and 12 bases separated the two germline ends. CDR3 sequence: CASSMRELLNTGELFF. The CDR3 nucleotides read TGTGCCAGTAGTATGAGGGAGCTACTGAACACCGGGGAGCTGTTTTTT.

Worth noting for this clone: Germline is not matched at one junction end, which may reflect a read error. The chain's CDR3 is CTSSLVGGGEYIGNQPQHF. CDR3 nucleotides: TGTACCAGCTCACTAGTCGGCGGGGGCGAATATATCGGCAATCAGCCCCAGCATTTT. V gene TRBV18 combines with J gene TRBJ1-5; D perhaps matches TRBD1 (6 bases). CDR3 length equals 19 residues. Germline assignment: CDR1 KGHSH and CDR2 LQKENI.

The chain couples TRBV5-1 to TRBJ2-7; 15 bases are shared with TRBD2. The CDR3 consists of 16 residues. After removal of 3 bases from V and 5 bases from J, the junction contained 6 bases not matched to a gene. From germline, CDR1 is SGHRS and CDR2 YFSETQ. The DNA for the CDR3 is TGCGCCAGCAGCTCGGGACTAGCGGGAGGCGCGGACGAGCAGTACTTC. Residues: CASSSGLAGGADEQYF.

The V and J genes are TRBV5-1 and TRBJ2-7; 8 positions agree with TRBD1. Germline CDR1 reads SGHRS; CDR2 reads YFSETQ. V was pared by 0 bases and J by 6 bases, with 2 bases of the junction left unmatched. This CDR3 has 13 amino acids. The CDR3 spells CASSLVGQVEQYF. The CDR3 DNA sequence: TGCGCCAGCAGCTTGGTGGGACAGGTCGAGCAGTACTTC.

This clone was picked up a small number of times. The rearrangement joins TRBV7-9 to TRBJ1-1; 8 positions match TRBD1. V lost 1 base and J lost 4; bases outside the gene matches: 8. CDR1 is SEHNR and CDR2 is FQNEAQ in the germline V gene (reference sequence). This CDR3 has 16 residues. CDR3 in DNA: TGTGCCAGCAGCTTAGTTCACGGGACAGGTTCCACTGAAGCTTTCTTT. Protein product: CASSLVHGTGSTEAFF.

V and J are TRBV27 and TRBJ2-7; 11 positions agree with TRBD1. The V segment lost 5 bases and the J segment 6 bases; nucleotides outside the gene matches: 12. The germline gives CDR1 MNHEY, CDR2 SMNVEV (reference sequence). The CDR3 covers 16 residues. CDR3 protein: CASSPWTGGVASEQYF. For the CDR3, the DNA is TGTGCCAGCAGTCCTTGGACAGGGGGCGTAGCTAGCGAGCAGTACTTC.

In its sample, this clone was seen a few times. The chain uses TRBV13 and TRBJ1-2; tentatively, D is TRBD1 (5 bases). Germline V gene lookup returns CDR1 PRHDT and CDR2 FYEKMQ (reference sequence). With 8 bases removed from V and 0 bases from J, the gap between germline ends came to 19 bases. The CDR3 has 16 amino acids. The CDR3 sequence: CASGRFLRAANYGYTF. The CDR3 DNA sequence: TGTGCCAGCGGCCGATTCCTCAGGGCCGCTAACTATGGCTACACCTTC.

The CDR3 loop is CASSFTLQGLVSPLHF. In DNA, the CDR3 is TGTGCCAGCAGCTTCACCCTACAGGGTCTTGTTTCACCCCTCCACTTT. The chain recombines TRBV11-2 with TRBJ1-6; TRBD1 is a possible D gene (6 bases). This CDR3 contains 16 residues. Germline V lookup: CDR1 SGHAT, CDR2 FQNNGV. Trimming pared 3 bases from V and 9 bases from J, leaving 18 bases between. The whole variable domain, remainder taken from reference TRBV11-2 and TRBJ1-6, is EAGVAQSPRYKIIEKRQSVAFWCNPISGHATLYWYQQILGQGPKLLIQFQNNGVVDDSQLPKDRFSAERLKGVDSTLKIQPAKLEDSAVYLCASSFTLQGLVSPLHFGNGTRLTVT.

In nucleotides, the CDR3 is TGTGCCAGCTCACCACTCGACAGGGTTAATGAGGGCTACACCTTC. The encoded protein is CASSPLDRVNEGYTF. The rearrangement uses TRBV18 and TRBJ1-2; 7 bases are shared with TRBD1. This CDR3 has 15 amino acids. Germline V CDR1 and CDR2: KGHSH, LQKENI. V gave up 1 base and J gave up 8 bases; unmatched junction bases: 10.

The J gene is TRBJ2-3, the V gene TRBV2, with TRBD1 matching 10 bases. V lost 6 bases, J lost 1 base, and 13 bases stayed unmatched. Germline assignment: CDR1 SNHLY and CDR2 FYNNEI. This CDR3 has 18 amino acids. CDR3 loop: CASSGLRQGAVGTDTQYF. CDR3 DNA: TGTGCCAGCAGCGGCCTAAGACAGGGGGCGGTGGGCACAGATACGCAGTATTTT.

V is TRBV2 and J is TRBJ1-6; TRBD1 aligns across 10 bases. V trimming: 7 bases; J trimming: 8 bases; junction bases outside the gene matches: 8. CDR3 length: 15 residues. In germline, CDR1 is SNHLY, CDR2 FYNNEI. The CDR3 is CASIPPGTGDSPLHF. CDR3 nucleotides: TGTGCCAGCATCCCCCCGGGGACAGGGGATTCACCCCTCCACTTT.

This chain joins TRBV6-5 and TRBJ2-2, with D tentatively TRBD2 (6 bases). V lost 8 bases and J lost 7, with 8 bases in between. Germline CDR1 and CDR2: MNHEY and SVGAGI. The CDR3 spans 11 residues. The CDR3 sequence is CASGGGGELFF. In nucleotides, the CDR3 is TGTGCCAGCGGGGGAGGCGGGGAGCTGTTTTTT.

This clone appeared a few times. The chain's CDR3 is CASSLARNEQFF. For the CDR3, the DNA is TGTGCCAGCAGCTTAGCCCGGAATGAGCAGTTCTTC. The gene calls are TRBV7-9 and TRBJ2-1; D unresolved. This CDR3 spans 12 amino acids. V lost 0 bases, J lost 7 bases, and 4 bases lay in between. From germline, CDR1 is SEHNR and CDR2 FQNEAQ (reference sequence).

The chain joins TRBV7-2 to TRBJ2-3; 7 positions agree with TRBD2. Trimming cost V 2 bases and J 4 bases; bases outside gene matches: 6. CDR3 size: 15 residues. Germline-derived CDR1 and CDR2 are SGHTA and FQGNSA. The CDR3 loop reads CASSLTAGWADTQYF. CDR3 in DNA: TGTGCCAGCAGCTTAACAGCGGGATGGGCAGATACGCAGTATTTT.